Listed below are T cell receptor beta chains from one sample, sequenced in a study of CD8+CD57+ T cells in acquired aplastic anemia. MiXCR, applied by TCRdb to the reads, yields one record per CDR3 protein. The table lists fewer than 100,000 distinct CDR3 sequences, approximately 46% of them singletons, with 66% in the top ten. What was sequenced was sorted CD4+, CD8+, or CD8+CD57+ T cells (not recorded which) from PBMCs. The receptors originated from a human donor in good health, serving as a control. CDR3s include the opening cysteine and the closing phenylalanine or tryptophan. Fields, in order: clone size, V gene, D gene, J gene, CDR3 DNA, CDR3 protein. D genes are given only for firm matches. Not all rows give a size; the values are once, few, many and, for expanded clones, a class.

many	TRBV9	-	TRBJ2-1	TGTGCCAGCAGCGCCCCGCGCTACAATGAGCAGTTCTTC	CASSAPRYNEQFF
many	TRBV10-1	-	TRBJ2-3	TGCGCCAGCAGTACTGCAGGAGATACGCAGTATTTT	CASSTAGDTQYF
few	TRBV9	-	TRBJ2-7	TGTGCCAGCAGCGTTGCCCCGGGGGTCCACGAGCAGTACTTC	CASSVAPGVHEQYF
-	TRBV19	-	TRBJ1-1	TGTGCCAGCAGCGGACCTGAAGCTTTCTTT	CASSGPEAFF
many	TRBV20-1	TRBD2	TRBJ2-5	TGCAGTGCTAGTCCGCGAGCGGGAGCAGTACAAGAGACCCAGTACTTC	CSASPRAGAVQETQYF
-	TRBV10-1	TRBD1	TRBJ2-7	TGCGCCAGCTCTCTAATTGGACAGGCCCGATCCTACGAGCAGTACTTC	CASSLIGQARSYEQYF
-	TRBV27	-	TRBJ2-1	TGTGCCAGCAGTTTAAGGGGCGGTGAGCAGTTCTTC	CASSLRGGEQFF
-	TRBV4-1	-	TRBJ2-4	TGCGCCAGCAGCCAAGAGGGCAGGGGACAAGGGAACATTCAGTACTTC	CASSQEGRGQGNIQYF
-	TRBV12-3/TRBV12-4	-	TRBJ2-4	TGTGCCAGCAGTTTATATATGGGACAACAAAACATTCAGTACTTC	CASSLYMGQQNIQYF
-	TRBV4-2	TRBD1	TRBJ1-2	TGTGCCAGCAGCCAAGAAGACGGGACAGGGGATGGCTACACCTTC	CASSQEDGTGDGYTF
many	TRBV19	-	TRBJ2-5	TGTGCCAGTAGTATAGGAGGGCAAGAGACCCAGTACTTC	CASSIGGQETQYF
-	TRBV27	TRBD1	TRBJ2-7	TGTGCCAGCAGTCTCTCGGGACAGGGGGTCTCCTACGAGCAGTACTTC	CASSLSGQGVSYEQYF
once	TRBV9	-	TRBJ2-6	TGTGCCAGCAGCCGAGTGAACTCTGGGGCCAACGTCCTGACTTTC	CASSRVNSGANVLTF
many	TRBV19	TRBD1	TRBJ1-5	TGTGCCAGTAGTGTACAGGGGGCGATTTATCAGCCCCAGCATTTT	CASSVQGAIYQPQHF
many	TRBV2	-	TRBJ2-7	TGTGCCAGCGGAGGGGTTTCCTACGAGCAGTACTTC	CASGGVSYEQYF
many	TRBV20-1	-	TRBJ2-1	TGCAGTGCTAGTAGCCTTCTGGAGTTAAGGGATGAGCAGTTCTTC	CSASSLLELRDEQFF
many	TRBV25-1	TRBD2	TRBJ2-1	TGTGCCAGCAGTGAATATGAGCGGGGGCCGAACAATGAGCAGTTCTTC	CASSEYERGPNNEQFF
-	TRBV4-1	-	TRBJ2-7	TGCGCCAGCAGCCAGGGGGCCTGGGGAGAAGGGGTCGACGAGCAGTACTTC	CASSQGAWGEGVDEQYF
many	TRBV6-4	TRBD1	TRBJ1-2	TGTGCCAGCAGCCCCGGGACAGGGCGGCCTATAGGCTACACCTTC	CASSPGTGRPIGYTF
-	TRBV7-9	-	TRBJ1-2	TGTGCCAGCAGCTTGTACCTAGGAGGCTACACCTTC	CASSLYLGGYTF
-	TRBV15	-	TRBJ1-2	TGTGCCACCAGCAGAGACCCCTCAGGGGCAGGTGGCTACACCTTC	CATSRDPSGAGGYTF
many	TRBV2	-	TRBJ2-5	TGTGCCAGCAGTACCGACCGGGACTCCCAAAGGACGTTCCAAGAGACCCAGTACTTC	CASSTDRDSQRTFQETQYF
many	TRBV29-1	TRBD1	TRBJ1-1	TGCAGCGTCCGGGACAGGGGCGTTGACACTGAAGCTTTCTTT	CSVRDRGVDTEAFF
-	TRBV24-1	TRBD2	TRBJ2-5	TGTGCCACCAGTGATTTAAAGCGGGGGGACCAAGAGACCCAGTACTTC	CATSDLKRGDQETQYF
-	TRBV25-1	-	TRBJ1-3	TGTGCCAGCAGTGAATCGAGGGGTTCTAACACCATATATTTT	CASSESRGSNTIYF
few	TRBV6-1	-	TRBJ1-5	TGTGCCAGTGGGCCCCAAGGTAATCAGCCCCAGCATTTT	CASGPQGNQPQHF
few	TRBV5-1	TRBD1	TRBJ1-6	TGCGCCAGCAGCTTGCAACAGGGGAATTCACCCCTCCACTTT	CASSLQQGNSPLHF
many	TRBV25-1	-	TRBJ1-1	TGTGCCAGCAAAGAGGGGGAGGGAATGAACACTGAAGCTTTCTTT	CASKEGEGMNTEAFF
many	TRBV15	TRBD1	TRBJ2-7	TGTGCCACCAGCAGAGCCGCCGCCGGGACAGGTCGCGACGAGCAGTACTTC	CATSRAAAGTGRDEQYF
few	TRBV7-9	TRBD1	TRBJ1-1	TGTGCCAGCAGCTCGACAGGGGGCGGCACTGAAGCTTTCTTT	CASSSTGGGTEAFF
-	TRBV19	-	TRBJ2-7	TGTGCCAGTAGTGATCGGACGGGTACCTACGAGCAGTACTTC	CASSDRTGTYEQYF
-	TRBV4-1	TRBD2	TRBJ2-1	TGCGCCAGCAGCCAAGGTCTAGCGGGGGGAAATGAGCAGTTCTTC	CASSQGLAGGNEQFF